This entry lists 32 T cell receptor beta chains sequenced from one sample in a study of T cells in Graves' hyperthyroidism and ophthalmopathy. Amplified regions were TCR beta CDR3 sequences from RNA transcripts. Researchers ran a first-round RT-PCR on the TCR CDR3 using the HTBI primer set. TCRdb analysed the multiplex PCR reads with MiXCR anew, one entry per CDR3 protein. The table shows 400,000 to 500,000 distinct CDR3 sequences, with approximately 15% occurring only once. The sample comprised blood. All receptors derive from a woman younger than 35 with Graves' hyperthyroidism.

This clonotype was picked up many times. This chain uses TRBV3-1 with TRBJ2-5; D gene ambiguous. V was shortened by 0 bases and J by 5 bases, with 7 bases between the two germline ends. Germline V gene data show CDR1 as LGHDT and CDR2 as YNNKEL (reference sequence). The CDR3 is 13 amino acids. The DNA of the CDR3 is TGTGCCAGCAGCCAAGATCCCCGGGAGACCCAGTACTTC. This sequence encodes CASSQDPRETQYF.

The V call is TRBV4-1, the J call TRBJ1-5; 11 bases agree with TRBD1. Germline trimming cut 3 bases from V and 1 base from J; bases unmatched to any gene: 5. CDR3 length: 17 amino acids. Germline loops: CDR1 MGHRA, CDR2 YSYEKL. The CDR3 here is CASSQGQGGRSNQPQHF. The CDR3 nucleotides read TGCGCCAGCAGCCAGGGACAGGGGGGGAGGAGCAATCAGCCCCAGCATTTT.

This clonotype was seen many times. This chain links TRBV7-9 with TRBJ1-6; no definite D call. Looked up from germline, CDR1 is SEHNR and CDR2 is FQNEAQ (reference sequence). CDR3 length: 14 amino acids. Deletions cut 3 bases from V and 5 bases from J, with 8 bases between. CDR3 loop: CASSFWVDNSPLHF. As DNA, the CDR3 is TGTGCCAGCAGCTTCTGGGTGGATAATTCACCCCTCCACTTT.

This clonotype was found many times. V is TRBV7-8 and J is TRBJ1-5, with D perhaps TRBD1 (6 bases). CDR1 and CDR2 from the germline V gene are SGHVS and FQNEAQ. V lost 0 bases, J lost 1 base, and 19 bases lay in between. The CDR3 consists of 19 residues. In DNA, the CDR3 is TGTGCCAGCAGCTTAGCCAGGGGACCCTCCCGAAGGAGCAATCAGCCCCAGCATTTT. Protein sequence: CASSLARGPSRRSNQPQHF. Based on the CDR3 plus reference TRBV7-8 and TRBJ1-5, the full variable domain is GAGVSQSPRYKVAKRGQDVALRCDPISGHVSLFWYQQALGQGPEFLTYFQNEAQLDKSGLPSDRFFAERPEGSVSTLKIQRTQQEDSAVYLCASSLARGPSRRSNQPQHFGDGTRLSIL.

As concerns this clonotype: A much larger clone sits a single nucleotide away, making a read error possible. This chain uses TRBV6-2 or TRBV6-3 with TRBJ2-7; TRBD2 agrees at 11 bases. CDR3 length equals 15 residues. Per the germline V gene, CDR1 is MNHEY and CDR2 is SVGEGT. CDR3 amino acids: CASSYEGTSGNEQCF. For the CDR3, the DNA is TGTGCCAGCAGTTACGAGGGGACTAGCGGTAACGAGCAGTGCTTC.

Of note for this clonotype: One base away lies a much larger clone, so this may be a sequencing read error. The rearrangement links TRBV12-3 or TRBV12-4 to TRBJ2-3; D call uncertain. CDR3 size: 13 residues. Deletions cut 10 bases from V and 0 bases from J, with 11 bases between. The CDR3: CATDGRSTDTQYF. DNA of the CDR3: TGTGCCACAGACGGCCGTAGCACAGATACGCAGTATTTT.

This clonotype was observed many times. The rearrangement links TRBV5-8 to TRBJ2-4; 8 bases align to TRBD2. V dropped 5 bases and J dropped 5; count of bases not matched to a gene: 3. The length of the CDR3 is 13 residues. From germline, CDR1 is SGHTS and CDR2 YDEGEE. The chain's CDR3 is CASRTAGENIQYF. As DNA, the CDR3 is TGTGCCAGCAGAACAGCGGGGGAAAACATTCAGTACTTC.

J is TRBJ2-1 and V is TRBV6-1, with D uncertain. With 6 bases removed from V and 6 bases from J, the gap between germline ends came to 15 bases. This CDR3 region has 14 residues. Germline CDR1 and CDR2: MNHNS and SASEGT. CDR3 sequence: CASRPPAPGNEQFF. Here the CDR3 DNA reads TGTGCCAGCAGGCCCCCCGCACCCGGCAATGAGCAGTTCTTC.

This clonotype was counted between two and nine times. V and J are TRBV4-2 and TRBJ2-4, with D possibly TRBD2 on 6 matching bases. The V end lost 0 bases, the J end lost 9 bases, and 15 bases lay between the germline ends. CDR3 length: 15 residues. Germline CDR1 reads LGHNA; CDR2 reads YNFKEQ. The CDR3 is CASSQEVAARGIQYF. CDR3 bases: TGTGCCAGCAGCCAAGAGGTAGCGGCTAGAGGCATTCAGTACTTC.

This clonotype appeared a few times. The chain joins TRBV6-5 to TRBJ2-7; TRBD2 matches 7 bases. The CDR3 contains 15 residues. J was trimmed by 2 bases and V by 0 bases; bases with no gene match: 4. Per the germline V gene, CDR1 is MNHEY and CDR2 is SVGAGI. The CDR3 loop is CASSYSSAGAYEQYV. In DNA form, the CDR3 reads TGTGCCAGCAGTTACTCGTCGGCGGGAGCCTACGAGCAGTACGTC.

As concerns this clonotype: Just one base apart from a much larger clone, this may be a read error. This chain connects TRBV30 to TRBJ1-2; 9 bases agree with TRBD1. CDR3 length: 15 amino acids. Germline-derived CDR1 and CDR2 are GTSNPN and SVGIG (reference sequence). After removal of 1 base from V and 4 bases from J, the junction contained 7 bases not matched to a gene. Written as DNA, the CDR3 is TGTGCCTGGAGTGGACAGGGACAGGGCCCCTATGGCTACACCTTC. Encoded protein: CAWSGQGQGPYGYTF.

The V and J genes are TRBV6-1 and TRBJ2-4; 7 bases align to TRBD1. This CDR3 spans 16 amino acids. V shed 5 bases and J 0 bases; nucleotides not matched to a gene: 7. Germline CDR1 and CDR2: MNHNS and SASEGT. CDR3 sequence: CASSQRDSLAKNIQYF. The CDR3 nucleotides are TGTGCCAGCAGTCAGAGGGACAGCCTAGCCAAAAACATTCAGTACTTC.

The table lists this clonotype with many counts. The CDR3 is CASSRLTGASGRFGTDTQYF. CDR3 in DNA: TGCGCCAGCAGCCGGTTAACCGGGGCTAGCGGGAGATTTGGCACAGATACGCAGTATTTT. This rearrangement joins TRBV4-1 to TRBJ2-3; the match to TRBD2 covers 10 bases. The junction had 17 bases not matched to a gene; V was cut back by 4 bases and J by 1 base. This CDR3 region has 20 residues. Germline CDR1 reads MGHRA; CDR2 reads YSYEKL.

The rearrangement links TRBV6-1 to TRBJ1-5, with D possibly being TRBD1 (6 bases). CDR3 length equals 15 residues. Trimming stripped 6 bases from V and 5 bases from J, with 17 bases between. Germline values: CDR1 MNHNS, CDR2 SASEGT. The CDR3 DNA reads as TGTGCCAGCAGGACTCTGACAGGTCGACATCAGCCCCAGCATTTT. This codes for CASRTLTGRHQPQHF.

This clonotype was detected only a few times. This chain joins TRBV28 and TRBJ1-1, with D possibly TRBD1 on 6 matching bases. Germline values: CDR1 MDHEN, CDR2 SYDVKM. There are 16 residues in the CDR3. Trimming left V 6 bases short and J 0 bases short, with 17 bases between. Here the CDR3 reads CASRRGDWAMNTEAFF. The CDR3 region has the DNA TGTGCCAGCAGAAGGGGGGATTGGGCCATGAACACTGAAGCTTTCTTT.

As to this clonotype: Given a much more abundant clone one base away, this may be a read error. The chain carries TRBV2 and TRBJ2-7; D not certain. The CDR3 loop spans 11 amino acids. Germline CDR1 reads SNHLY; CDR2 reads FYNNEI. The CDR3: CASSPYSEQSF. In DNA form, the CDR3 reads TGTGCCAGCAGTCCTTATTCCGAGCAGTCCTTC. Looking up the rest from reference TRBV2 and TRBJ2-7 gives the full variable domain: EPEVTQTPSHQVTQMGQEVILRCVPISNHLYFYWYRQILGQKVEFLVSFYNNEISEKSEIFDDQFSVERPDGSNFTLKIRSTKLEDSAMYFCASSPYSEQSFGPGTRLTVT.

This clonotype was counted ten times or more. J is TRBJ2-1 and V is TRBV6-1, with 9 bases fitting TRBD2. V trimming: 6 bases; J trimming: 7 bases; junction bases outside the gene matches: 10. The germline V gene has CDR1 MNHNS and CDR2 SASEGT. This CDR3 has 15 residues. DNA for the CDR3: TGTGCCAGCAGGACGATGGCGGGAGGGCTAAATGAGCAGTTCTTC. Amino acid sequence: CASRTMAGGLNEQFF.

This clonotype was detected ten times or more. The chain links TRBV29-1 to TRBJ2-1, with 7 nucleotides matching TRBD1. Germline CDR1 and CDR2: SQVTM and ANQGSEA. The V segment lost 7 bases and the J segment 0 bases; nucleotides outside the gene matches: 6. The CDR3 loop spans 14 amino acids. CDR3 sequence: CSGDPGGSYNEQFF. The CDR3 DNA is TGCAGCGGGGACCCAGGGGGCTCCTACAATGAGCAGTTCTTC.

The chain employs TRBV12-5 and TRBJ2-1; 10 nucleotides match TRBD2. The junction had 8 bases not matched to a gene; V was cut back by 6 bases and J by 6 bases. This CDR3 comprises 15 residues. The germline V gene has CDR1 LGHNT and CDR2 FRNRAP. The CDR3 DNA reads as TGTGCTAGTGGGCTAGCGGGAGTCAGGGGCAATGAGCAGTTCTTC. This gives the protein CASGLAGVRGNEQFF.

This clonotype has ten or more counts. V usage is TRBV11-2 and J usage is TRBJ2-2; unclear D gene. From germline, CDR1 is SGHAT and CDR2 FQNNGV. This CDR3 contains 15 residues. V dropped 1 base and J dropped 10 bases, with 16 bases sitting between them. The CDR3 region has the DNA TGTGCCAGCAGCTTAGTCCGGCCGGACGCCCCGGAGCTGTTTTTT. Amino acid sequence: CASSLVRPDAPELFF.

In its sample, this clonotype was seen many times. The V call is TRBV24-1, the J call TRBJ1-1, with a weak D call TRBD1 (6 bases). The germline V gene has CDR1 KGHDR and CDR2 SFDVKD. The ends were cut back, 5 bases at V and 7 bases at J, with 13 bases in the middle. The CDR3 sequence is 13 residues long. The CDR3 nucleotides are TGTGCCACCAGTGGAGAGGGCAGGGGTGAAGCTTTCTTT. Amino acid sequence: CATSGEGRGEAFF.

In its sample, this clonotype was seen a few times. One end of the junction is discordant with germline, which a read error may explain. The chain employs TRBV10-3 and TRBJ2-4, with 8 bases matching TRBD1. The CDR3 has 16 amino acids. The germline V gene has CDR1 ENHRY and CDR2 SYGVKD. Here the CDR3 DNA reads TGTGTCATCAGCCCCGGACAGGGTGGGCCCAAAAACATTCAGTACTTC. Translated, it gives CVISPGQGGPKNIQYF.

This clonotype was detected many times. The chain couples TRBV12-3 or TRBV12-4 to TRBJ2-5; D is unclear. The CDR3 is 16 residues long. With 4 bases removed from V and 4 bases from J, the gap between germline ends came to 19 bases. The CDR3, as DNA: TGTGCCAGCAGTTCGACGGAGCACAATCCTACAGAGACCCAGTACTTC. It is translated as CASSSTEHNPTETQYF.

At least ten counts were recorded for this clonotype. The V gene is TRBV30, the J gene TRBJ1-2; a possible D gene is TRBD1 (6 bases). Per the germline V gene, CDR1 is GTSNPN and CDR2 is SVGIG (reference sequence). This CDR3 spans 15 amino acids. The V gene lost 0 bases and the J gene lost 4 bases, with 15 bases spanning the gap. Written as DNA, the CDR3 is TGTGCCTGGAGTGTACCGCAGGGGTTCCGCTATGGCTACACCTTC. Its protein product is CAWSVPQGFRYGYTF.

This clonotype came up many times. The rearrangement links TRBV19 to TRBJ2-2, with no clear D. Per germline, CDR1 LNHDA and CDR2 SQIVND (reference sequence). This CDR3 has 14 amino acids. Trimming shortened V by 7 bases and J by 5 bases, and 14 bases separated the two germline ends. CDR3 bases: TGTGCCAGTACCTCGGCCGACACGACCGGGGAGCTGTTTTTT. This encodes CASTSADTTGELFF. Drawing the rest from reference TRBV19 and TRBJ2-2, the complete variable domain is DGGITQSPKYLFRKEGQNVTLSCEQNLNHDAMYWYRQDPGQGLRLIYYSQIVNDFQKGDIAEGYSVSREKKESFPLTVTSAQKNPTAFYLCASTSADTTGELFFGEGSRLTVL.

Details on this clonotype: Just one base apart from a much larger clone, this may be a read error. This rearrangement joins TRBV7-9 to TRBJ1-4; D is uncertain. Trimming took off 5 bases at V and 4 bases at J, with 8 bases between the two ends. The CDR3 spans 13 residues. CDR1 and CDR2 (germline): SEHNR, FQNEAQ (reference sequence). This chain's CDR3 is CASSHMGNEKLFF. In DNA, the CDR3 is TGTGCCAGCAGCCACATGGGTAATGAAAAACTGTTTTTT.

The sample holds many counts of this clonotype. CDR3 bases: TGTGCCAGCAGCCGACAGGGGGGAAATTCACCCCTCCACTTT. This codes for CASSRQGGNSPLHF. The rearrangement uses TRBV4-2 and TRBJ1-6; 9 bases are a match to TRBD1. The CDR3 has 14 residues. Germline V gives CDR1 LGHNA, CDR2 YNFKEQ. The V gene end was trimmed by 4 bases and the J gene end by 7 bases; junction bases not matched to a gene: 2.

The CDR3 reads CASSLGGRGGDTEAFF. Here the CDR3 DNA reads TGTGCCAGCAGCTTAGGGGGGAGAGGGGGGGACACTGAAGCTTTCTTT. This chain links TRBV7-3 with TRBJ1-1, with D possibly TRBD1 on 6 matching bases. Trimming removed 2 bases from V and 3 bases from J, with 16 bases in between. CDR1 SGHTA and CDR2 FQGTGA come from the germline V gene. The CDR3 covers 16 residues.

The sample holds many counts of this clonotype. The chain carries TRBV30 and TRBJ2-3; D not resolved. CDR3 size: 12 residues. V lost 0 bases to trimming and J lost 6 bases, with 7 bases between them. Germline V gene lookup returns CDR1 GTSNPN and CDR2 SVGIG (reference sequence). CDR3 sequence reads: CAWSVLRDTQYF. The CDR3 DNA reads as TGTGCCTGGAGTGTACTAAGGGATACGCAGTATTTT.

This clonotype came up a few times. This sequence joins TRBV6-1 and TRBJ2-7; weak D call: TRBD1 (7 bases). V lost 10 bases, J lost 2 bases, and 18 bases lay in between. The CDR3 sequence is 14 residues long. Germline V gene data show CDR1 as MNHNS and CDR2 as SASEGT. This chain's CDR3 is CATSLRGVAYEQYV. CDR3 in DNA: TGTGCCACTTCCCTCAGGGGGGTAGCCTACGAGCAGTACGTC.

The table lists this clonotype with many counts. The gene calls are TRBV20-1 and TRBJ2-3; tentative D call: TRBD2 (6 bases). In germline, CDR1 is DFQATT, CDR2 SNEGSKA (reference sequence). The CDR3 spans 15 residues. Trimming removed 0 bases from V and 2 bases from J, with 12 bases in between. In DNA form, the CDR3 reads TGCAGTGCTAGAGATGGCCGGGGGATCACAGATACGCAGTATTTT. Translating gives CSARDGRGITDTQYF.

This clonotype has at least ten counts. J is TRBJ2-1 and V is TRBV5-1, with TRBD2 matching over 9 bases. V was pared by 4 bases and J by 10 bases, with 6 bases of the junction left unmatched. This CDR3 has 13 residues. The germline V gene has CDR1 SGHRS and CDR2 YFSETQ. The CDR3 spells CASSIGTSWEQFF. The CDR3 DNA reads TGCGCCAGCAGCATTGGGACTAGCTGGGAGCAGTTCTTC.